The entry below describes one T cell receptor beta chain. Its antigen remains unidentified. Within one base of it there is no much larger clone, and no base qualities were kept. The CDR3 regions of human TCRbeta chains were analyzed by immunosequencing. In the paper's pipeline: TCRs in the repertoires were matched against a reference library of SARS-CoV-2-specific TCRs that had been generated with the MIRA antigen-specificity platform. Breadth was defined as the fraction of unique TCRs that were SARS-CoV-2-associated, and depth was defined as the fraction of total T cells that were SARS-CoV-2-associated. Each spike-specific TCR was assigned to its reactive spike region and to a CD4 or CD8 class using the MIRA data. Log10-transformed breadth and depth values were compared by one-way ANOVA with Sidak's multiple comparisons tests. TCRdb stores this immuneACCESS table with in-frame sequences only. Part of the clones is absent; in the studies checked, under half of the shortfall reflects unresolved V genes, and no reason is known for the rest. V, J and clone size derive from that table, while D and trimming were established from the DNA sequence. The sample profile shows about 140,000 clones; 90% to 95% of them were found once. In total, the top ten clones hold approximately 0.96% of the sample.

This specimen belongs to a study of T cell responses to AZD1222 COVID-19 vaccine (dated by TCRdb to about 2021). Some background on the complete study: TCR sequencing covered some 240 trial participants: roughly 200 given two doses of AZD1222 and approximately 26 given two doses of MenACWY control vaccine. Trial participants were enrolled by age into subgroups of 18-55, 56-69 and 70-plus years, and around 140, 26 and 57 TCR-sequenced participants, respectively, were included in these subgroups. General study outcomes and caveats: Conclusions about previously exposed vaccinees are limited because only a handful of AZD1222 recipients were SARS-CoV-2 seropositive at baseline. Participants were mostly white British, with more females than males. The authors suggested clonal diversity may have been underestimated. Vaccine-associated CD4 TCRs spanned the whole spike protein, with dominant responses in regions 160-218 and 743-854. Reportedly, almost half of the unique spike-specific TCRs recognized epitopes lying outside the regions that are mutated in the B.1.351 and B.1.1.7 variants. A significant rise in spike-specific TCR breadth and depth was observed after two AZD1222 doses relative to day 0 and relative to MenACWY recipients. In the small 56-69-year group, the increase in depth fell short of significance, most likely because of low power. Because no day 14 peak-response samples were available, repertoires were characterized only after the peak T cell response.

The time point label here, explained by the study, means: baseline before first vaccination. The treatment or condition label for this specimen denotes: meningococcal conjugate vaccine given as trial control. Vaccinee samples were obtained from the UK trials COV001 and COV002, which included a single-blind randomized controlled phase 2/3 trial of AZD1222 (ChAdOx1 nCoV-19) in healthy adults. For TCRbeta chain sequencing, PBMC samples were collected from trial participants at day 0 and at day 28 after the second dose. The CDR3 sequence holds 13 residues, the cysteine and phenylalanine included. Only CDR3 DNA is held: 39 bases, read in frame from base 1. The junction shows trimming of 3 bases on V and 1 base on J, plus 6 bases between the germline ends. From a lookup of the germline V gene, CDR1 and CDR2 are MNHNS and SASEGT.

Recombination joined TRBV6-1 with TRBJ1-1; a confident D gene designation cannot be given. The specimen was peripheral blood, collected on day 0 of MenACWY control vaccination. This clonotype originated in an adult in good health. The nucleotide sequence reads TGTGCCAGCAGTGAGTGGGGGAACACTGAAGCTTTCTTT. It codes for CASSEWGNTEAFF.